Shown below are 16 T cell receptor beta chains from a single sample sequenced in a study of cytomegalovirus exposure and HLA in healthy donors. Vbeta (60) and Jbeta (13) primers were used in the PCR. Sequenced by immunoSEQ multiplex PCR; TCRdb stores in-frame clones only, minus some. The table has 150,000 to 200,000 clones, 75% to 85% seen once; the top ten hold approximately 2%. Source material: PBMCs. These receptors came from a young woman in good health and CMV-seropositive.

This sequence joins TRBV5-6 and TRBJ2-5, with TRBD2 as a possible D gene (6 bases). Germline lookup yields CDR1 SGHDT and CDR2 YYEEEE. The CDR3 loop spans 15 amino acids. Trimming took 0 bases from V and 5 from J, leaving 14 bases between them. CDR3 DNA: TGTGCCAGCAGCTTGGTAGCGGCCCTTGGGGAGACCCAGTACTTC. Amino acid sequence: CASSLVAALGETQYF.

This sequence joins TRBV19 and TRBJ2-3, with 14 bases matching TRBD2. The CDR3 contains 16 residues. Germline V CDR1 and CDR2: LNHDA, SQIVND (reference sequence). V lost 1 base, J lost 5 bases, and 2 bases stayed unmatched. The CDR3 nucleotides are TGTGCCAGTAGTATAGGACTAGCGGGGGGGAGAGATACGCAGTATTTT. Its protein is CASSIGLAGGRDTQYF. The full variable domain, completed using reference TRBV19 and TRBJ2-3, is DGGITQSPKYLFRKEGQNVTLSCEQNLNHDAMYWYRQDPGQGLRLIYYSQIVNDFQKGDIAEGYSVSREKKESFPLTVTSAQKNPTAFYLCASSIGLAGGRDTQYFGPGTRLTVL.

As DNA, the CDR3 is TGTGCCAGCAGTCGGGGGGGGGTCGAGAACACCGGGGAGCTGTTTTTT. It encodes CASSRGGVENTGELFF. V gene TRBV9 combines with J gene TRBJ2-2; 8 bases match TRBD2. This CDR3 spans 16 amino acids. Trimming at V came to 5 bases and at J to 1 base, leaving 7 bases not matched to a gene. The germline CDR1 and CDR2 sequences are SGDLS and YYNGEE.

Only a few counts were recorded for this clone. J is TRBJ1-2 and V is TRBV19; 9 positions match TRBD1. The CDR3 extends over 13 amino acids. Per the germline V gene, CDR1 is LNHDA and CDR2 is SQIVND (reference sequence). V lost 5 bases, J lost 9 bases, and 7 bases stayed unmatched. The CDR3: CASSSSGQGSYTF. CDR3 coding DNA: TGTGCCAGTAGTTCCTCGGGACAGGGCAGCTACACCTTC.

V is TRBV30 and J is TRBJ2-1; TRBD2 agrees at 12 bases. Per the germline V gene, CDR1 is GTSNPN and CDR2 is SVGIG (reference sequence). This CDR3 comprises 14 residues. The V gene end was trimmed by 4 bases and the J gene end by 9 bases; junction bases not matched to a gene: 7. The CDR3 sequence is CAWNPSGGASEQFF. The DNA for the CDR3 is TGTGCCTGGAACCCTAGCGGGGGGGCGAGTGAGCAGTTCTTC.

V gene TRBV11-1 combines with J gene TRBJ1-2, with TRBD1 matching 9 bases. The germline V gene encodes CDR1 SGHAT and CDR2 FQDESV (reference sequence). CDR3 length equals 15 residues. V trimming: 5 bases; J trimming: 8 bases; junction bases outside the gene matches: 12. The CDR3 DNA is TGTGCCAGCAGCCCCCGTACAGGGGGCGGAGGAGGCTACACCTTC. This translates into CASSPRTGGGGGYTF.

V usage is TRBV6-5 and J usage is TRBJ2-1; 7 positions agree with TRBD2. The CDR3 contains 13 residues. The junction had 3 bases not matched to a gene; V was cut back by 7 bases and J by 3 bases. Germline CDR1 is MNHEY and CDR2 is SVGAGI. CDR3 DNA: TGTGCCAGCAAACCTAGCGGCTACAATGAGCAGTTCTTC. It translates to CASKPSGYNEQFF.

The V call is TRBV28, the J call TRBJ1-5; D is ambiguous. The CDR3 loop spans 11 amino acids. Germline lookup yields CDR1 MDHEN and CDR2 SYDVKM. The V end lost 3 bases, the J end lost 9 bases, and 6 bases lay between the germline ends. CDR3 sequence: CASSFSGPQHF. CDR3 in DNA: TGTGCCAGCAGTTTCTCGGGGCCCCAGCATTTT.

V is TRBV30 and J is TRBJ2-3; TRBD2 matches 8 bases. This CDR3 region has 14 residues. J was trimmed by 5 bases and V by 0 bases; bases with no gene match: 4. Germline assignment: CDR1 GTSNPN and CDR2 SVGIG (reference sequence). This CDR3 reads CAWSVAGVRDTQYF. The CDR3, as DNA: TGTGCCTGGAGTGTAGCGGGGGTAAGAGATACGCAGTATTTT.

A few counts support this clone. The rearrangement links TRBV4-2 to TRBJ2-5; the D gene is possibly TRBD2 (6 bases). The CDR3 runs 14 residues. V was pared by 2 bases and J by 5 bases, with 12 bases between. Per germline, CDR1 LGHNA and CDR2 YNFKEQ. The CDR3 protein is CASSQSGGGETQYF. For the CDR3, the DNA is TGTGCCAGCAGCCAATCCGGGGGTGGGGAGACCCAGTACTTC.

This clone was recorded only once. The chain employs TRBV5-4 and TRBJ1-2; 7 bases map to TRBD1. This CDR3 has 14 amino acids. Per germline, CDR1 SGHNT and CDR2 YYREEE (reference sequence). The trim removed 4 bases at V and 6 bases at J, leaving 9 bases unmatched. CDR3 loop: CASSVGQTFHGYTF. CDR3 in DNA: TGTGCCAGCAGCGTGGGACAGACGTTCCATGGCTACACCTTC.

V is TRBV29-1 and J is TRBJ2-4, with no clear D. CDR1 is SQVTM, CDR2 ANQGSEA, per germline. The CDR3 has 12 amino acids. V lost 5 bases to trimming and J lost 4 bases, with 9 bases between them. The CDR3 spells CSVSDRKNIQYF. The CDR3 coding sequence is TGCAGCGTTAGCGACCGGAAAAACATTCAGTACTTC.

This chain joins TRBV6-1 and TRBJ2-5; 8 nucleotides line up with TRBD1. The better agreement between TRBJ2-7 and the DNA end casts doubt on the J call. Germline CDR1 reads MNHNS; CDR2 reads SASEGT. This CDR3 has 15 amino acids. The DNA for the CDR3 is TGTGCCAGCAGTGAAACAGGGGGAGCGGCCTACGAGCAGTACTTC. It is translated as CASSETGGAAYEQYF.

This rearrangement joins TRBV9 to TRBJ2-2; D is unresolved. The CDR3 runs to 14 residues. CDR1 and CDR2 (germline): SGDLS, YYNGEE. Trimming shortened V by 2 bases and J by 4 bases, and 9 bases separated the two germline ends. Written as DNA, the CDR3 is TGTGCCAGCAGCGTCGGAGTCCGCACCGGGGAGCTGTTTTTT. Amino acids: CASSVGVRTGELFF.

V gene TRBV23-1 combines with J gene TRBJ1-2; D is perhaps TRBD1 (5 bases). TRBV23-1 is identified as an open reading frame with a role that is uncertain. V was trimmed by 0 bases and J by 7 bases, leaving 12 bases between them. The CDR3 length is 14 residues. As DNA, the CDR3 is TGCGCCAGCAGTCAATCGGGGCAGGGTGCTGGCTACACCTTC. It codes for CASSQSGQGAGYTF.

The chain links TRBV30 to TRBJ1-2; D is ambiguous. Germline CDR1 reads GTSNPN; CDR2 reads SVGIG (reference sequence). The V end was cut by 2 bases, the J end by 5 bases, with 9 bases between. This CDR3 comprises 12 residues. The CDR3 bases are TGTGCCTGGAGTCCCTCTACTTATGGCTACACCTTC. This translates into CAWSPSTYGYTF.